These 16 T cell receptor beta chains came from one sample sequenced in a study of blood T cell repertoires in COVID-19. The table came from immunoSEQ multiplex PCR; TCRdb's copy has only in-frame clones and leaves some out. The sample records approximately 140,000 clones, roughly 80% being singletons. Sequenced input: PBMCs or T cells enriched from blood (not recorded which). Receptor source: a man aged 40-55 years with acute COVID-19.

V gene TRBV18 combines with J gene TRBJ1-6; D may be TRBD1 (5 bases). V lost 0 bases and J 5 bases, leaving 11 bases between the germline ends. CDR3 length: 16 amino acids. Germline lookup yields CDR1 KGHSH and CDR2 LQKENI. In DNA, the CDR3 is TGTGCCAGCTCACCACCAGGAACAGGAAATAATTCACCCCTCCACTTT. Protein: CASSPPGTGNNSPLHF. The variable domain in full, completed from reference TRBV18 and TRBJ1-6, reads NAGVMQNPRHLVRRRGQEARLRCSPMKGHSHVYWYRQLPEEGLKFMVYLQKENIIDESGMPKERFSAEFPKEGPSILRIQQVVRGDSAAYFCASSPPGTGNNSPLHFGNGTRLTVT.

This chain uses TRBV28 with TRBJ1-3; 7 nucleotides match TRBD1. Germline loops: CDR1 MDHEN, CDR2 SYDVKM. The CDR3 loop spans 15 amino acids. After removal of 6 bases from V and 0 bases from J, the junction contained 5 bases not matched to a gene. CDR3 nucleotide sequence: TGTGCCAGCAGGATACAGGGGAGCTCTGGAAACACCATATATTTT. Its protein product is CASRIQGSSGNTIYF.

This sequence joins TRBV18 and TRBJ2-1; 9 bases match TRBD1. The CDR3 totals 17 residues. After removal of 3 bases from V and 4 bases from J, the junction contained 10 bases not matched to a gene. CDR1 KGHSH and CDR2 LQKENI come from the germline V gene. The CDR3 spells CASSPSLLGQGYNEQFF. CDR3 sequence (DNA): TGTGCCAGCTCACCGAGTTTACTAGGACAGGGGTACAATGAGCAGTTCTTC.

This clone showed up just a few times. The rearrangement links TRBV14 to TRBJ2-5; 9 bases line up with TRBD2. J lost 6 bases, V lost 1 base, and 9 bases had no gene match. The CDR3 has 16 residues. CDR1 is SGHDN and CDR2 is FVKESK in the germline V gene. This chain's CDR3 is CASSQGQRGVIKTQYF. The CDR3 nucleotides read TGTGCCAGCAGCCAAGGGCAGCGGGGGGTTATAAAGACCCAGTACTTC.

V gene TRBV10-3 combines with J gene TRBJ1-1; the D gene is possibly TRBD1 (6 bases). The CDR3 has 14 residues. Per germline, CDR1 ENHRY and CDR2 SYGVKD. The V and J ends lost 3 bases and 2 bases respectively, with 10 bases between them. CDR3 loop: CAISDRGGNTEAFF. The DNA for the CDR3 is TGTGCCATCAGTGACCGAGGGGGAAACACTGAAGCTTTCTTT.

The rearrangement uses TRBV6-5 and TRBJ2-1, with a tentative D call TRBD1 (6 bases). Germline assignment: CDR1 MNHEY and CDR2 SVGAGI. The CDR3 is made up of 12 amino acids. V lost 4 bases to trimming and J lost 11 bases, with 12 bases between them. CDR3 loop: CASSLQGNKQFF. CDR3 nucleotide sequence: TGTGCCAGCAGTTTACAGGGTAATAAGCAGTTCTTC.

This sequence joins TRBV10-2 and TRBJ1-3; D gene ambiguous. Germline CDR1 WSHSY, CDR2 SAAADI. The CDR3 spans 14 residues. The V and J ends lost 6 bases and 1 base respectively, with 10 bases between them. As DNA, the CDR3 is TGCGCCAGCAGCGGGAGGTGGTCTGGAAACACCATATATTTT. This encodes CASSGRWSGNTIYF.

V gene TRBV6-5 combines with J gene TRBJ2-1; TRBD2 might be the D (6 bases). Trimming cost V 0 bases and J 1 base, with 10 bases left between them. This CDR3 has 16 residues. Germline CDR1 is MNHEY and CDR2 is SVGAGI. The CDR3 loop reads CASSYSLADSYNEQFF. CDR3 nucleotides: TGTGCCAGCAGTTACTCTTTAGCGGATTCCTACAATGAGCAGTTCTTC.

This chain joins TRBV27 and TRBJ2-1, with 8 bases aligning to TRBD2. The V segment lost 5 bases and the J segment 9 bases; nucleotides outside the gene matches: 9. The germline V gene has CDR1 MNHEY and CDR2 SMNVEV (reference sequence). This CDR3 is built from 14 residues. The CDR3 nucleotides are TGTGCCAGCAGTCAGGCGGGGGGCCGAAGTGAGCAGTTCTTC. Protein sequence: CASSQAGGRSEQFF.

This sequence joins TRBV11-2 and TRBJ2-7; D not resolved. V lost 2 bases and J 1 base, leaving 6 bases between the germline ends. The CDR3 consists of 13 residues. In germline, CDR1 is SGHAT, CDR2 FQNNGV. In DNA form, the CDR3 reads TGTGCCAGCAGCTTATCACGGTCCTACGAGCAGTACTTC. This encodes CASSLSRSYEQYF.

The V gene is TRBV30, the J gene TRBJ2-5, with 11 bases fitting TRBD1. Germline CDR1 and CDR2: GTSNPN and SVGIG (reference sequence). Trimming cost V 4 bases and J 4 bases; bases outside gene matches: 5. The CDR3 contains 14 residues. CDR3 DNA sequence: TGTGCCTGGACTAAGGGGACAGGGGGAGAGACCCAGTACTTC. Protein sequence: CAWTKGTGGETQYF.

CDR3 DNA sequence: TGTGCCAGCAGCCAAAACACTGAAGCTTTCTTT. This translates into CASSQNTEAFF. The rearrangement links TRBV13 to TRBJ1-1; D gene uncertain. The CDR3 length is 11 residues. Trimming stripped 5 bases from V and 2 bases from J, with 3 bases between. Germline V lookup: CDR1 PRHDT, CDR2 FYEKMQ (reference sequence).

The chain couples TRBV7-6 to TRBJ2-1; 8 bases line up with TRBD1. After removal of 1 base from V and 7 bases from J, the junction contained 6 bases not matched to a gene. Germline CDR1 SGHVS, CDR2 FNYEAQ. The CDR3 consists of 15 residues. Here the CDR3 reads CASSLGTGRTNEQFF. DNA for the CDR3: TGTGCCAGCAGCTTAGGGACAGGGAGAACGAATGAGCAGTTCTTC.

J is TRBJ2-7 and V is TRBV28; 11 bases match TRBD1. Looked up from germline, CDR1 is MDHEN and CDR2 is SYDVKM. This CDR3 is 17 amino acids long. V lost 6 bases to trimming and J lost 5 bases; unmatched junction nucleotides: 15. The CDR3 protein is CASSASYGTGGLHEQYF. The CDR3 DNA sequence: TGTGCCAGCAGCGCCAGCTACGGGACAGGGGGTTTACACGAGCAGTACTTC. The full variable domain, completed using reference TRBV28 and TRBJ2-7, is DVKVTQSSRYLVKRTGEKVFLECVQDMDHENMFWYRQDPGLGLRLIYFSYDVKMKEKGDIPEGYSVSREKKERFSLILESASTNQTSMYLCASSASYGTGGLHEQYFGPGTRLTVT.

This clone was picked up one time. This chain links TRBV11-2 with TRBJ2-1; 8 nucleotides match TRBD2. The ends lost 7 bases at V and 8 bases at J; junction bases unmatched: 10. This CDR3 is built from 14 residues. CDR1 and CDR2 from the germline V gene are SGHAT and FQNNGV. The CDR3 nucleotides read TGTGCCAGCACCCGAGCGGGAGATGGAGATGAGCAGTTCTTC. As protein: CASTRAGDGDEQFF.

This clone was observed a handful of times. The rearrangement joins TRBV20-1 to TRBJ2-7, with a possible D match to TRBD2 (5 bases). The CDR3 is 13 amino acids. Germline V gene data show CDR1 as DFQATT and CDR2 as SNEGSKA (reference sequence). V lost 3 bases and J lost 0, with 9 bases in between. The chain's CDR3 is CSASSGISYEQYF. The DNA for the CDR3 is TGCAGTGCTAGTTCCGGGATCTCCTACGAGCAGTACTTC.